Listed below are T cell receptor beta chains from one sample, sequenced in a study of shared clonotypes between healthy human individuals. The table came from immunoSEQ multiplex PCR; TCRdb's copy has only in-frame clones and leaves some out. The sample shows over 2 million clones, 85% to 95% of them seen only once. Specimen: naive CD4+ T cells sorted from blood. Receptors originate from a man younger than 35 in good health. CDR3s include the opening cysteine and the closing phenylalanine or tryptophan. A D gene is named only where the DNA matches it firmly. The size field is filled for only some rows; it gives once, few, many or a size class.

v_call: TRBV29-1; d_call: .; clone_size: .; j_call: TRBJ1-2; cdr3_aa: CSVELGDYGYTF; cdr3_nt: TGCAGCGTTGAACTGGGTGACTATGGCTACACCTTC
v_call: TRBV5-1; d_call: TRBD1; clone_size: .; j_call: TRBJ1-5; cdr3_aa: CASSLTGDDQPQHF; cdr3_nt: TGCGCCAGCAGCCTGACAGGGGATGATCAGCCCCAGCATTTT
v_call: TRBV9; d_call: .; clone_size: .; j_call: TRBJ1-1; cdr3_aa: CASSALQGSTEAFF; cdr3_nt: TGTGCCAGCAGCGCCCTTCAGGGATCGACTGAAGCTTTCTTT
v_call: TRBV9; d_call: .; clone_size: .; j_call: TRBJ1-6; cdr3_aa: CASSVEPISSPLHF; cdr3_nt: TGTGCCAGCAGCGTAGAACCGATATCCTCACCCCTCCACTTT
v_call: TRBV18; d_call: .; clone_size: .; j_call: TRBJ2-2; cdr3_aa: CASSPEGPNTGELFF; cdr3_nt: TGTGCCAGCTCACCAGAGGGCCCGAACACCGGGGAGCTGTTTTTT
v_call: TRBV27; d_call: TRBD2; clone_size: once; j_call: TRBJ2-1; cdr3_aa: CASSWVDSGYNEQFF; cdr3_nt: TGTGCCAGCAGTTGGGTTGATAGCGGGTACAATGAGCAGTTCTTC
v_call: TRBV6-5; d_call: .; clone_size: .; j_call: TRBJ1-1; cdr3_aa: CATHVGATEAFF; cdr3_nt: TGTGCCACTCATGTGGGAGCCACTGAAGCTTTCTTT
v_call: TRBV11-2; d_call: .; clone_size: .; j_call: TRBJ2-3; cdr3_aa: CASSLRGTPDTDTQYF; cdr3_nt: TGTGCCAGCAGCCTCCGGGGGACACCAGACACAGATACGCAGTATTTT
v_call: TRBV30; d_call: TRBD1; clone_size: .; j_call: TRBJ1-3; cdr3_aa: CASPDRFSGNTIYF; cdr3_nt: TGTGCCTCGCCGGACAGGTTCTCTGGAAACACCATATATTTT
v_call: TRBV9; d_call: TRBD2; clone_size: .; j_call: TRBJ2-3; cdr3_aa: CASSETSGISTDTQYF; cdr3_nt: TGTGCCAGCAGCGAGACTAGCGGGATTAGCACAGATACGCAGTATTTT
v_call: TRBV4-1; d_call: TRBD2; clone_size: .; j_call: TRBJ2-3; cdr3_aa: CASSQTSGGVKFTDTQYF; cdr3_nt: TGCGCCAGCAGCCAAACTAGCGGGGGGGTCAAATTCACAGATACGCAGTATTTT
v_call: TRBV10-2; d_call: .; clone_size: .; j_call: TRBJ1-6; cdr3_aa: CASSESPGGNSPLHF; cdr3_nt: TGCGCCAGCAGTGAGTCCCCGGGGGGTAATTCACCCCTCCACTTT
v_call: TRBV7-2; d_call: TRBD1; clone_size: .; j_call: TRBJ2-1; cdr3_aa: CASSVRDRGLGEQFF; cdr3_nt: TGTGCCAGCAGCGTCCGGGACAGGGGTTTGGGTGAGCAGTTCTTC
v_call: TRBV7-9; d_call: TRBD2; clone_size: .; j_call: TRBJ2-7; cdr3_aa: CASSLRASGTHSYEQYF; cdr3_nt: TGTGCCAGCAGCTTACGGGCTAGCGGAACTCATTCCTACGAGCAGTACTTC
v_call: TRBV18; d_call: TRBD1; clone_size: .; j_call: TRBJ1-2; cdr3_aa: CASRFPGQGDNYGYTF; cdr3_nt: TGTGCCAGCCGGTTCCCCGGGCAGGGGGATAACTATGGCTACACCTTC
v_call: TRBV5-1; d_call: .; clone_size: .; j_call: TRBJ1-2; cdr3_aa: CASSGGGLGYGYTF; cdr3_nt: TGCGCCAGCAGCGGGGGAGGTCTGGGCTATGGCTACACCTTC
v_call: TRBV7-8; d_call: .; clone_size: .; j_call: TRBJ1-4; cdr3_aa: CASSRGSGPTGEKLFF; cdr3_nt: TGTGCCAGCAGCCGAGGGTCGGGGCCAACAGGTGAAAAACTGTTTTTT
v_call: TRBV2; d_call: TRBD2; clone_size: .; j_call: TRBJ2-7; cdr3_aa: CASSEGGAGTYEQYF; cdr3_nt: TGTGCCAGCAGTGAAGGGGGAGCGGGAACCTACGAGCAGTACTTC
v_call: TRBV6-5; d_call: .; clone_size: .; j_call: TRBJ2-3; cdr3_aa: CASKGGVSSDTQYF; cdr3_nt: TGTGCCAGCAAAGGAGGAGTCTCCTCAGATACGCAGTATTTT
v_call: TRBV15; d_call: TRBD1; clone_size: .; j_call: TRBJ1-2; cdr3_aa: CATSRAETGGRGYTF; cdr3_nt: TGTGCCACCAGCAGAGCGGAGACAGGGGGCAGGGGCTACACCTTC
v_call: TRBV11-2; d_call: .; clone_size: .; j_call: TRBJ2-5; cdr3_aa: CASSLPQGTETQYF; cdr3_nt: TGTGCCAGCAGCTTACCACAGGGAACGGAGACCCAGTACTTC
v_call: TRBV14; d_call: TRBD1; clone_size: .; j_call: TRBJ2-7; cdr3_aa: CASRSTGVGEQYF; cdr3_nt: TGTGCCAGCAGGTCAACAGGGGTTGGGGAGCAGTACTTC
v_call: TRBV6-5; d_call: .; clone_size: .; j_call: TRBJ2-1; cdr3_aa: CASSARPGGQFF; cdr3_nt: TGTGCCAGCAGTGCCCGCCCCGGTGGGCAGTTCTTC
v_call: TRBV9; d_call: .; clone_size: .; j_call: TRBJ1-4; cdr3_aa: CASSVGGDNEKLFF; cdr3_nt: TGTGCCAGCAGCGTCGGCGGCGATAATGAAAAACTGTTTTTT
v_call: TRBV30; d_call: .; clone_size: .; j_call: TRBJ1-1; cdr3_aa: CAWTGGGNTEAFF; cdr3_nt: TGTGCCTGGACGGGAGGGGGGAACACTGAAGCTTTCTTT
v_call: TRBV19; d_call: .; clone_size: .; j_call: TRBJ1-3; cdr3_aa: CASRKRSGSAANTIYF; cdr3_nt: TGTGCCAGTAGGAAACGATCCGGGAGTGCAGCAAACACCATATATTTT
v_call: TRBV4-3; d_call: TRBD1; clone_size: .; j_call: TRBJ1-4; cdr3_aa: CASSQADRGNEKLFF; cdr3_nt: TGCGCCAGCAGCCAAGCGGACAGGGGGAATGAAAAACTGTTTTTT
v_call: TRBV30; d_call: TRBD2; clone_size: .; j_call: TRBJ2-1; cdr3_aa: CAWSTSGGNNEQFF; cdr3_nt: TGTGCCTGGTCAACTAGCGGGGGAAACAATGAGCAGTTCTTC
v_call: TRBV28; d_call: TRBD1; clone_size: .; j_call: TRBJ2-2; cdr3_aa: CASCAGTGRGTGELFF; cdr3_nt: TGTGCCAGCTGTGCCGGGACAGGGAGGGGCACCGGGGAGCTGTTTTTT
v_call: TRBV7-8; d_call: .; clone_size: .; j_call: TRBJ1-5; cdr3_aa: CASSLGIIEYQPQHF; cdr3_nt: TGTGCCAGCAGCTTGGGCATAATAGAGTATCAGCCCCAGCATTTT
v_call: TRBV6-5; d_call: .; clone_size: .; j_call: TRBJ2-7; cdr3_aa: CASRTVDVPHEQYF; cdr3_nt: TGTGCCAGCAGGACGGTGGACGTACCCCACGAGCAGTACTTC
v_call: TRBV5-4; d_call: TRBD2; clone_size: .; j_call: TRBJ2-1; cdr3_aa: CASSLALAGNPYNEQFF; cdr3_nt: TGTGCCAGCAGCTTGGCCCTAGCGGGGAATCCCTACAATGAGCAGTTCTTC
v_call: TRBV4-3; d_call: .; clone_size: .; j_call: TRBJ2-7; cdr3_aa: CASSLNPSDHYEQYF; cdr3_nt: TGCGCCAGCAGCCTCAACCCCTCGGACCACTACGAGCAGTACTTC
v_call: TRBV6-1; d_call: TRBD1; clone_size: .; j_call: TRBJ1-2; cdr3_aa: CASDDRGNYGYTF; cdr3_nt: TGTGCCAGCGACGACAGGGGCAACTATGGCTACACCTTC
v_call: TRBV13; d_call: .; clone_size: few; j_call: TRBJ2-5; cdr3_aa: CASSPFLGSGGQYF; cdr3_nt: TGTGCCAGCAGCCCTTTTCTCGGATCCGGCGGGCAGTACTTC
v_call: TRBV6-1; d_call: .; clone_size: .; j_call: TRBJ1-3; cdr3_aa: CASSPGGTGNTIYF; cdr3_nt: TGTGCCAGCAGTCCCGGAGGTACTGGAAACACCATATATTTT
v_call: TRBV7-9; d_call: .; clone_size: .; j_call: TRBJ1-2; cdr3_aa: CASSSPVGGYGYTF; cdr3_nt: TGTGCCAGCAGCTCCCCCGTGGGGGGCTATGGCTACACCTTC